This TCR beta chain was obtained from a study of T cells expressing NK-cell markers. Study as a whole: Cells sorted as CD3+CD56+NKG2C+, CD3+CD56+NKG2C- and CD3+CD56-NKG2C+ T cells supplied the TCR beta repertoires. Seven donors tested HCMV-seropositive and one tested seronegative among the eight sequenced.

In germline, CDR1 is SNHLY, CDR2 FYNNEI. The CDR3 covers 15 residues. TCRdb re-analyzed the 5' RACE reads; it lists each CDR3 protein once, without DNA. The repertoire shows some 110,000 distinct CDR3 sequences; the top ten hold roughly 20%. About this clonotype: Its antigen is currently unknown.

Regarding the study as a whole: Unclear, still, was the HCMV specificity of the expanded NKG2C+ T cell clones. Top CD8+ clonotypes included the dominant CD3+CD56+NKG2C+ clonotypes in roughly 6 donors.

The chain combines TRBV2 with TRBJ1-2. Specimen: blood T cells: a sorted CD56 or NKG2C T cell subset, CD4+ or CD8+ T cells, or bulk PBMC T cells (not recorded which). This sequence originates from a woman between 18 and 70 years old in good health. CDR3 sequence reads: CASSEAVTLLYGYTF.